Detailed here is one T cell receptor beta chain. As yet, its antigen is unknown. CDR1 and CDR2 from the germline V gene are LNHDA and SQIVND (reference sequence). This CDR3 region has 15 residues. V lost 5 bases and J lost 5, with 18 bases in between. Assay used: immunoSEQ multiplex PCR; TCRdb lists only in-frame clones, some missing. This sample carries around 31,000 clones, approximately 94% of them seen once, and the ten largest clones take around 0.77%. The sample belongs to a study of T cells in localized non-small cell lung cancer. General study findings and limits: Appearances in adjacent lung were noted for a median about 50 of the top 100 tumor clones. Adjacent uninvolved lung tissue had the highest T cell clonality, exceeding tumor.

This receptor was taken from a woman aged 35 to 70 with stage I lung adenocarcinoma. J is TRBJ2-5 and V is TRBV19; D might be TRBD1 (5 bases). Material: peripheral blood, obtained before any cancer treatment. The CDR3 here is CASSPDRRGGETQYF. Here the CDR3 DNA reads TGTGCCAGTAGTCCAGACAGAAGGGGTGGGGAGACCCAGTACTTC.